The 5 T cell receptor beta chains presented below share a single source sample, sequenced in a study of cytomegalovirus exposure and HLA in healthy donors (dated by TCRdb to the late 2010s). Libraries were constructed by the immunoSEQ multiplex PCR assay. The multiplex PCR relied on a mix of 60 forward primers for TCR Vbeta segments and 13 reverse primers for TCR Jbeta segments. TCRdb limited this immuneACCESS table to in-frame rearrangements with V and J called. A share of clones is missing; checked studies link under half to unresolved V genes, and the rest is unexplained. In all, the sample holds approximately 170,000 clones, and around four fifths of those were seen once. The ten largest clones represent about 9.7% of the sample. Material: PBMCs. The receptor source for this set is a man between 18 and 35 years old in good health and CMV-seropositive.

This CDR3 reads CASSHWGQGKETQYF. As DNA, the CDR3 is TGCGCCAGCAGCCATTGGGGACAGGGTAAAGAGACCCAGTACTTC. The chain carries TRBV4-1 and TRBJ2-5, with 9 bases that match TRBD1. The CDR3 totals 15 residues. The germline V gene encodes CDR1 MGHRA and CDR2 YSYEKL. J gave up 3 bases and V 3 bases, and 5 bases lay outside the gene matches.

Turning to this clone: One end of the junction does not line up with germline, which may come from a read error. This chain joins TRBV25-1 and TRBJ1-3, with D tentatively TRBD1 (6 bases). The CDR3 runs to 17 residues. Per the germline V gene, CDR1 is MGHDK and CDR2 is SYGVNS. DNA of the CDR3: TGTGCCAGCAGTGAATTAAGACAGGCGGTATTCGGAAACGCCATATATTTT. This sequence encodes CASSELRQAVFGNAIYF.

This clone was observed once. A read error may account for a junction end that differs from germline. The chain recombines TRBV7-7 with TRBJ2-1, with D perhaps TRBD2 (6 bases). From germline, CDR1 is SSHAT and CDR2 FNYEAQ (reference sequence). CDR3 size: 15 residues. The CDR3 protein is CASSSERVGYNEQFF. The CDR3 DNA reads TGTGCTAGCAGCTCCGAGCGGGTGGGATACAATGAGCAGTTCTTC.

This clone appeared a few times. V usage is TRBV5-6 and J usage is TRBJ2-3; D not certain. Germline CDR1 is SGHDT and CDR2 is YYEEEE. The CDR3 is made up of 15 amino acids. The germline V and J ends were trimmed by 4 bases and 0 bases, with 12 bases remaining between them. CDR3 loop: CASSLGGASTDTQYF. The CDR3 bases are TGTGCCAGCAGCCTGGGCGGTGCTAGCACAGATACGCAGTATTTT.

The J gene is TRBJ1-2, the V gene TRBV29-1; perhaps TRBD1 as D (6 bases). V was shortened by 0 bases and J by 8 bases, with 13 bases between the two germline ends. Per the germline V gene, CDR1 is SQVTM and CDR2 is ANQGSEA. The CDR3 runs to 13 residues. In DNA form, the CDR3 reads TGCAGCGTTGAAGATGCAGGGGCTAACGGCTACACCTTC. It specifies CSVEDAGANGYTF.